This is a list of T cell receptor beta chains from one sample in a study of post-analysis software for immune sequencing data. MiXCR, applied by TCRdb to the PCR reads, yields one record per CDR3 protein. The table lists approximately 400,000 distinct CDR3 sequences, approximately 38% of them singletons. The sequencing input was blood. The receptors were sampled from a girl between 10 and 17 years old with multiple sclerosis. CDR3s leave out the opening cysteine and the closing phenylalanine or tryptophan.

v_gene: TRBV12-3/TRBV12-4
CDR3aa: ASSPGYTDTQY

v_gene: TRBV27
CDR3aa: ASSIRGGNQPQH

v_gene: TRBV11-2
CDR3aa: ASSLRLGTYEQY

v_gene: TRBV7-9
CDR3aa: ASSLAGTGIYYGYT

v_gene: TRBV5-1
CDR3aa: ASSLDGQGNTEAF

v_gene: TRBV13
CDR3aa: ASSLNREKLF

v_gene: TRBV7-2
CDR3aa: ASSERNQETQY

v_gene: TRBV6-5
CDR3aa: ASSYNRGVRDNEQF

v_gene: TRBV5-1
CDR3aa: ASSLGGGEVNEQF

v_gene: TRBV20-1
CDR3aa: SASGLAGGPRNEQF

v_gene: TRBV7-9
CDR3aa: ASSLRGNYGYT

v_gene: TRBV20-1
CDR3aa: SVIQETQY

v_gene: TRBV3-1
CDR3aa: ASSQGQTYGYT

v_gene: TRBV29-1
CDR3aa: SGRQGYEQY

v_gene: TRBV7-2
CDR3aa: ASSFHYSTGELF

v_gene: TRBV11-2
CDR3aa: ASSLQQGSTDTQY

v_gene: TRBV12-3/TRBV12-4
CDR3aa: ASSSGGYQPQH

v_gene: TRBV3-1
CDR3aa: ASSQVGEWNTEAF

v_gene: TRBV6-2/TRBV6-3
CDR3aa: ASSYSDKTYEQY

v_gene: TRBV20-1
CDR3aa: SARLQGNSYNSPLH

v_gene: TRBV29-1
CDR3aa: SVEGGIGVYEQY

v_gene: TRBV10-3
CDR3aa: AISESPSYEQY

v_gene: TRBV12-3/TRBV12-4
CDR3aa: ASSVGLAYNEQF

v_gene: TRBV20-1
CDR3aa: SARDPTGIDEKLF

v_gene: TRBV24-1
CDR3aa: AVQGDRGADTQY